The 30 T cell receptor beta chains below were found in one sample sequenced in a study of shared clonotypes between healthy human individuals. Terminally differentiated effector memory CD45RA+ cells were left out of the naive CD8 fraction, which was CD45RO-negative and positively selected for CCR7. The table came from immunoSEQ multiplex PCR; TCRdb's copy has only in-frame clones and leaves some out. Here the sample spans about 2.2 million clones, about 93% being singletons. What was sequenced was naive CD8+ T cells from PBMCs. The source of these receptors is a man younger than 35 in good health. Some clones in this sample may be carry-over from other donors' samples.

The chain recombines TRBV13 with TRBJ1-2; 8 bases are shared with TRBD1. The CDR3 covers 13 residues. Germline trimming cut 4 bases from V and 6 bases from J; bases unmatched to any gene: 4. CDR1 is PRHDT and CDR2 is FYEKMQ in the germline V gene (reference sequence). The CDR3 protein is CASSSGGDNGYTF. The CDR3 bases are TGTGCCAGCAGCTCAGGGGGCGATAATGGCTACACCTTC.

The chain uses TRBV5-6 and TRBJ1-2; D is undetermined. The CDR3 has 13 residues. CDR1 is SGHDT, CDR2 YYEEEE, per germline. V was cut by 4 bases and J by 6 bases, with 13 bases left in between. CDR3 sequence: CASSAGRNHGYTF. The CDR3 coding sequence is TGTGCCAGCAGCGCCGGGAGAAACCATGGCTACACCTTC.

This clone was recorded a few times. The chain joins TRBV29-1 to TRBJ1-1; TRBD1 agrees at 7 bases. The CDR3 sequence is 13 residues long. Looked up from germline, CDR1 is SQVTM and CDR2 is ANQGSEA. V lost 4 bases, J lost 6 bases, and 8 bases stayed unmatched. The CDR3 loop reads CSVVHTGDPEAFF. In DNA form, the CDR3 reads TGCAGCGTTGTGCACACAGGGGATCCTGAAGCTTTCTTT.

The V and J genes are TRBV5-5 and TRBJ1-1; D unresolved. V shed 0 bases and J shed 0 bases, with 12 bases lying between them. CDR1 SGHKS and CDR2 YYEKEE come from the germline V gene (reference sequence). This CDR3 is built from 16 residues. Written as DNA, the CDR3 is TGTGCCAGCAGCTTGGAATCGGCCAGCATGAACACTGAAGCTTTCTTT. It codes for CASSLESASMNTEAFF.

This rearrangement joins TRBV19 to TRBJ2-1, with a weak D call TRBD2 (5 bases). The CDR3 length is 14 residues. The germline gives CDR1 LNHDA, CDR2 SQIVND (reference sequence). V was pared by 6 bases and J by 1 base, with 10 bases between. The CDR3 DNA reads as TGTGCCAGTAGCGCCCGGGGATCCTACAATGAGCAGTTCTTC. Its protein is CASSARGSYNEQFF.

About this clone itself: Within the sample, other DNA sequences also encode this same CDR3. The genes are TRBV9 and TRBJ2-7; 7 bases are shared with TRBD2. This CDR3 has 14 amino acids. The V gene's germline CDR1 is SGDLS and CDR2 YYNGEE. Trimming cost V 4 bases and J 3 bases; bases outside gene matches: 7. The CDR3 coding sequence is TGTGCCAGCAGCCCTGGACTAGTCGGCTACGAGCAGTACTTC. It codes for CASSPGLVGYEQYF.

The CDR3 region is CASSEAFGAETYEQYF. CDR3 in DNA: TGTGCCAGCAGTGAAGCTTTTGGAGCGGAGACCTACGAGCAGTACTTC. The chain joins TRBV6-1 to TRBJ2-7; the D gene is possibly TRBD2 (5 bases). Trimming removed 0 bases at V and 2 bases at J, with 14 bases between. Germline V lookup: CDR1 MNHNS, CDR2 SASEGT. The CDR3 totals 16 residues.

The V and J genes are TRBV5-1 and TRBJ2-6; 12 bases agree with TRBD2. The trim removed 4 bases at V and 4 bases at J, leaving 12 bases unmatched. This CDR3 spans 19 amino acids. The germline V gene encodes CDR1 SGHRS and CDR2 YFSETQ. The CDR3 protein is CASSPSGRASGAGANVLTF. CDR3 sequence (DNA): TGCGCCAGCAGCCCTAGCGGGAGGGCCTCGGGAGCGGGGGCCAACGTCCTGACTTTC. The full variable domain, in which reference TRBV5-1 and TRBJ2-6 provide the parts outside the CDR3, is KAGVTQTPRYLIKTRGQQVTLSCSPISGHRSVSWYQQTPGQGLQFLFEYFSETQRNKGNFPGRFSGRQFSNSRSEMNVSTLELGDSALYLCASSPSGRASGAGANVLTFGAGSRLTVL.

The V call is TRBV11-2, the J call TRBJ2-7, with 12 nucleotides matching TRBD1. Germline CDR1 SGHAT, CDR2 FQNNGV. The CDR3 sequence is 15 residues long. J gave up 6 bases and V 1 base, and 4 bases lay outside the gene matches. In DNA, the CDR3 is TGTGCCAGCAGCTTAGGGGGACAGGGGGCCCTCGAGCAGTACTTC. Its translation is CASSLGGQGALEQYF.

The V call is TRBV6-4, the J call TRBJ2-1; 9 nucleotides match TRBD2. After removal of 4 bases from V and 0 bases from J, the junction contained 7 bases not matched to a gene. The germline CDR1 and CDR2 sequences are MRHNA and SNTAGT. The CDR3 totals 17 residues. CDR3 region: CASSALAGKPSYNEQFF. The DNA of the CDR3 is TGTGCCAGCAGTGCTCTAGCGGGGAAACCCTCCTACAATGAGCAGTTCTTC.

V usage is TRBV9 and J usage is TRBJ1-1; TRBD1 is a possible D gene (6 bases). The germline V and J ends were trimmed by 3 bases and 4 bases, with 10 bases remaining between them. The CDR3 covers 13 residues. Germline loops: CDR1 SGDLS, CDR2 YYNGEE. The DNA for the CDR3 is TGTGCCAGCAGCGCTCAGGGGCCCACTGAAGCTTTCTTT. Translation gives CASSAQGPTEAFF.

The chain is built from TRBV30 and TRBJ2-4, with 9 bases fitting TRBD1. V lost 3 bases, J lost 13 bases, and 13 bases stayed unmatched. CDR1 and CDR2 from the germline V gene are GTSNPN and SVGIG (reference sequence). The CDR3 totals 14 residues. CDR3 amino acids: CAWSLGQGQFMQYF. DNA of the CDR3: TGTGCCTGGAGCTTGGGACAGGGCCAGTTTATGCAGTACTTC.

Turning to this clone: This specimen includes other DNA sequences encoding the same CDR3. The V call is TRBV2, the J call TRBJ2-1, with D possibly being TRBD1 (5 bases). There are 14 residues in the CDR3. Germline V CDR1 and CDR2: SNHLY, FYNNEI. Trimming cost V 3 bases and J 0 bases, with 6 bases left between them. The DNA for the CDR3 is TGTGCCAGCAGTGATAGGGGCTCCTACAATGAGCAGTTCTTC. This gives the protein CASSDRGSYNEQFF.

Comment on this clone: This same CDR3 is encoded by further DNA sequences in the sample. This rearrangement joins TRBV14 to TRBJ1-1; no definite D call. The CDR3 has 12 residues. Between the trimmed V and J ends, which lost 4 bases and 4 bases, there was a span of 7 bases. The V gene's germline CDR1 is SGHDN and CDR2 FVKESK. The CDR3 coding sequence is TGTGCCAGCAGCCCGGGAGGCACTGAAGCTTTCTTT. Translating it yields CASSPGGTEAFF.

The chain carries TRBV18 and TRBJ2-7, with unresolved D. The CDR3 runs 14 residues. Trimming took 2 bases from V and 4 from J, leaving 12 bases between them. CDR1 and CDR2 from the germline V gene are KGHSH and LQKENI. This chain's CDR3 is CASSPNDEGYEQYF. The CDR3 DNA sequence: TGTGCCAGCTCACCAAATGACGAAGGGTACGAGCAGTACTTC.

This clone appeared once. The rearrangement uses TRBV7-6 and TRBJ1-1, with 9 bases aligning to TRBD1. The V gene end was trimmed by 8 bases and the J gene end by 3 bases; junction bases not matched to a gene: 10. The germline CDR1 and CDR2 sequences are SGHVS and FNYEAQ. The CDR3 spans 15 residues. The CDR3 DNA is TGTGCCAGCTGGGGGACAGGGCGTTATGACACTGAAGCTTTCTTT. As protein: CASWGTGRYDTEAFF.

The rearrangement uses TRBV6-6 and TRBJ2-7, with a tentative D call TRBD1 (5 bases). V lost 0 bases and J lost 7, with 13 bases in between. From germline, CDR1 is MNHNY and CDR2 SVGAGI (reference sequence). The CDR3 loop spans 14 amino acids. CDR3 residues: CASSYSIPQGEQYF. CDR3 nucleotides: TGTGCCAGCAGTTACTCGATCCCCCAGGGAGAGCAGTACTTC.

The chain couples TRBV7-9 to TRBJ2-5; perhaps TRBD1 as D (5 bases). The J call is in doubt because the DNA end fits TRBJ2-7 better. In germline, CDR1 is SEHNR, CDR2 FQNEAQ (reference sequence). This CDR3 is 14 amino acids long. CDR3 residues: CASSLATAPYEQYF. The CDR3 nucleotides are TGTGCCAGCAGCTTAGCGACAGCTCCTTACGAGCAGTACTTC.

This chain connects TRBV28 to TRBJ1-1, with TRBD1 matching over 9 bases. The germline CDR1 and CDR2 sequences are MDHEN and SYDVKM. J was trimmed by 10 bases and V by 5 bases; bases with no gene match: 14. There are 15 residues in the CDR3. The CDR3 region is CASSRDRGMYPGAFF. CDR3 nucleotides: TGTGCCAGCAGTCGAGACAGGGGGATGTACCCCGGAGCTTTCTTT.

This clone was recorded once. The rearrangement links TRBV27 to TRBJ2-7; D is undetermined. The V end lost 4 bases, the J end lost 12 bases, and 19 bases lay between the germline ends. Germline lookup yields CDR1 MNHEY and CDR2 SMNVEV (reference sequence). The CDR3 is 13 amino acids. CDR3 coding DNA: TGTGCCAGCAGTTATATTGCCCCATTAGATCTGTACTTC. Translated: CASSYIAPLDLYF.

CDR3 nucleotide sequence: TGCGCCAGCAGTGACTCATTCTACCCAGTCTCCTACGAGCAGTACTTC. Protein: CASSDSFYPVSYEQYF. This chain connects TRBV10-2 to TRBJ2-7; no clear D. V was trimmed by 3 bases and J by 0 bases, leaving 15 bases between them. Per the germline V gene, CDR1 is WSHSY and CDR2 is SAAADI. The CDR3 is 16 amino acids.

This chain links TRBV5-1 with TRBJ2-2, with TRBD1 identical over 8 bases. The V gene's germline CDR1 is SGHRS and CDR2 YFSETQ. This CDR3 comprises 16 residues. Unmatched junction bases numbered 5, after V lost 4 bases and J lost 0 bases. CDR3 nucleotides: TGCGCCAGCAGCGACGGACAGGGACCGAACACCGGGGAGCTGTTTTTT. As protein: CASSDGQGPNTGELFF.

V gene TRBV7-2 combines with J gene TRBJ2-7; 8 bases map to TRBD1. Germline values: CDR1 SGHTA, CDR2 FQGNSA. The CDR3 is made up of 15 amino acids. V trimming: 4 bases; J trimming: 0 bases; junction bases outside the gene matches: 5. CDR3 protein: CASSSVGQVSYEQYF. The CDR3 bases are TGTGCCAGCAGCTCAGTGGGACAGGTCTCCTACGAGCAGTACTTC. Full variable domain (missing parts from reference TRBV7-2 and TRBJ2-7): GAGVSQSPSNKVTEKGKDVELRCDPISGHTALYWYRQSLGQGLEFLIYFQGNSAPDKSGLPSDRFSAERTGGSVSTLTIQRTQQEDSAVYLCASSSVGQVSYEQYFGPGTRLTVT.

CDR3 sequence reads: CAIRETGADGKLFF. In nucleotides, the CDR3 is TGTGCCATCAGAGAGACAGGGGCGGATGGAAAACTGTTTTTT. The chain has TRBV10-3 and TRBJ1-4; TRBD1 matches at 8 bases. Trimming removed 6 bases from V and 10 bases from J; junction bases left unmatched: 10. Per the germline V gene, CDR1 is ENHRY and CDR2 is SYGVKD. The CDR3 consists of 14 residues.

This chain uses TRBV5-6 with TRBJ2-5; 7 bases fit TRBD1. J was trimmed by 2 bases and V by 3 bases; bases with no gene match: 7. This CDR3 is 15 amino acids long. Looked up from germline, CDR1 is SGHDT and CDR2 is YYEEEE. In DNA form, the CDR3 reads TGTGCCAGCAGCTACCGGACAGGATTACAAGAGACCCAGTACTTC. Its protein is CASSYRTGLQETQYF.

V gene TRBV27 combines with J gene TRBJ1-1; D possibly corresponds to TRBD1 (5 bases). The V gene's germline CDR1 is MNHEY and CDR2 SMNVEV (reference sequence). The V end was cut by 7 bases, the J end by 4 bases, with 19 bases between. This CDR3 has 15 amino acids. As DNA, the CDR3 is TGTGCCAGCACCCGAAAAGAGGGGCAGGGCACTGAAGCTTTCTTT. Residues: CASTRKEGQGTEAFF.

The rearrangement links TRBV11-3 to TRBJ1-2; 7 nucleotides align to TRBD1. V was pared by 5 bases and J by 2 bases, with 2 bases of the junction left unmatched. CDR3 length equals 13 residues. Per germline, CDR1 SGHNT and CDR2 YENEEA. The CDR3 sequence is CASSKGQNYGYTF. The CDR3 DNA is TGTGCCAGCAGCAAGGGACAGAACTATGGCTACACCTTC.

This sequence joins TRBV5-1 and TRBJ1-1; no definite D call. V was shortened by 4 bases and J by 5 bases, with 18 bases between the two germline ends. The CDR3 spans 15 residues. The germline V gene encodes CDR1 SGHRS and CDR2 YFSETQ. The CDR3 region is CASSLLGESGTEAFF. CDR3 DNA: TGCGCCAGCAGCCTCCTGGGAGAGTCGGGTACTGAAGCTTTCTTT. Together with reference TRBV5-1 and TRBJ1-1, the CDR3 gives the full variable domain: KAGVTQTPRYLIKTRGQQVTLSCSPISGHRSVSWYQQTPGQGLQFLFEYFSETQRNKGNFPGRFSGRQFSNSRSEMNVSTLELGDSALYLCASSLLGESGTEAFFGQGTRLTVV.

V is TRBV7-9 and J is TRBJ2-7; TRBD2 aligns across 9 bases. V lost 6 bases to trimming and J lost 1 base; unmatched junction nucleotides: 1. Germline lookup yields CDR1 SEHNR and CDR2 FQNEAQ (reference sequence). The CDR3 sequence is 13 residues long. The chain's CDR3 is CASRAGGSYEQYF. The CDR3 nucleotides read TGTGCCAGCAGAGCGGGAGGATCCTACGAGCAGTACTTC.

This chain connects TRBV27 to TRBJ2-7; a weak D match, TRBD2 (6 bases). The CDR3 has 15 residues. Germline V gives CDR1 MNHEY, CDR2 SMNVEV (reference sequence). The germline V and J ends were trimmed by 4 bases and 0 bases, with 13 bases remaining between them. CDR3 nucleotides: TGTGCCAGCAGTTGGGACTTTTCTAGCTCCTACGAGCAGTACTTC. Its protein is CASSWDFSSSYEQYF.